This T cell receptor beta chain originates from a study of persistence of HIV-infected CD4 T cells. In regard to this clone: Its antigen is unidentified.

Lysates of CMV-infected fibroblasts at 10 ug/mL stimulated these cells. CD40L-negative CD69-negative CD45RO-high memory CD4+ T cells were sorted as populations depleted of antigen-responding cells. In germline, CDR1 is MNHEY, CDR2 SVGAGI. There are 13 residues in the CDR3. Trimming stripped 5 bases from V and 6 bases from J, with 12 bases between. Sequencing used immunoSEQ version 4 in survey mode. TCRdb's table, derived via immunoSEQ multiplex PCR, lists solely in-frame clones and lacks some. The table includes 25,000 to 30,000 clones, around 80% detected once. The clonotype comes from an adult woman with HIV who was CMV-seropositive. J is TRBJ2-3 and V is TRBV6-5; D unresolved. The sequencing used CD4+ T cells sorted from PBMCs after roughly 18-hour stimulation, collected from a patient who received antiretroviral therapy. The CDR3: CASSPLGRDTQYF. The CDR3 DNA follows: TGTGCCAGCAGTCCTTTAGGACGGGATACGCAGTATTTT.